The T cell receptor beta chain under discussion was sequenced for a study of identical twins. Study-level results: In drawing conclusions, the study used cross-sectional statistical analysis and did not follow the same donors. When twins shared out-of-frame alpha sequences, those sequences had excess low generation probability.

TCRdb re-called the 5' RACE reads through MiXCR, storing one row per CDR3 protein. The top ten clones hold more than 10% of a sample with 400,000 to 500,000 distinct CDR3 sequences, about 18% of them seen once. Every one of the donors was a healthy Caucasian. Germline CDR1 SGHRS, CDR2 YFSETQ. The CDR3 runs to 16 residues. The ends were cut back, 1 base at V and 2 bases at J, with 13 bases in the middle. This clonotype was picked up a small number of times. Antigen unknown. This chain joins TRBV5-1 and TRBJ2-1; D possibly corresponds to TRBD2 (7 bases). The clonotype originates from a man aged 50 to 59 in good health. Sequencing input: naive T cells sorted from blood. Here the CDR3 DNA reads TGCGCCAGCAGCTTGTTGGGGGGGCGCACCTACAATGAGCAGTTCTTC. As protein: CASSLLGGRTYNEQFF.